What follows are 16 T cell receptor beta chains derived from one specimen sequenced in a study of a mutant IDH1 vaccine in newly diagnosed glioma. Sequencing used immunoSEQ multiplex PCR; TCRdb keeps in-frame clones, though not all of them. The table shows around 28,000 clones, with roughly 80% occurring only once. Sample time point: week 23, last vaccination. Each vaccine dose was 300 ug of mutant IDH1 20-mer peptide, with topical imiquimod. No antigen is known for these receptors. The material was PBMCs, obtained from a glioma patient whose treatment included an IDH1 peptide vaccine. The source of these receptors is a woman in her twenties or thirties with glioma.

This chain joins TRBV6-1 and TRBJ1-5; 12 positions agree with TRBD1. This CDR3 comprises 16 residues. J gave up 3 bases and V 4 bases, and 4 bases lay outside the gene matches. In germline, CDR1 is MNHNS, CDR2 SASEGT. The CDR3 DNA is TGTGCCAGCAGTGGAGGGACAGGGGGCGACAATCAGCCCCAGCATTTT. This encodes CASSGGTGGDNQPQHF.

The chain joins TRBV6-5 to TRBJ2-7; tentatively, D is TRBD1 or TRBD2 (7 bases each). Looked up from germline, CDR1 is MNHEY and CDR2 is SVGAGI. V lost 6 bases and J lost 1, with 16 bases in between. The CDR3 sequence is 15 residues long. CDR3 DNA: TGTGCCAGCAGGCGGGGGACAGAAAATTCCTACGAGCAGTACTTC. Translation: CASRRGTENSYEQYF.

This clone has a single count. The chain employs TRBV5-1 and TRBJ2-1, with 9 bases aligning to TRBD2. Germline V gene sequence: CDR1 SGHRS, CDR2 YFSETQ. Trimming removed 4 bases from V and 4 bases from J; junction bases left unmatched: 6. This CDR3 comprises 15 residues. The CDR3 coding sequence is TGCGCCAGCAGCGTGACTAGCGGAGCATACAATGAGCAGTTCTTC. Translated, it gives CASSVTSGAYNEQFF.

The chain couples TRBV4-2 to TRBJ1-1, with 8 bases lining up with TRBD1. This CDR3 is 14 amino acids long. Germline values: CDR1 LGHNA, CDR2 YNFKEQ. After removal of 2 bases from V and 3 bases from J, the junction contained 2 bases not matched to a gene. This chain's CDR3 is CASSQPTGDTEAFF. DNA of the CDR3: TGTGCCAGCAGCCAACCGACAGGGGACACTGAAGCTTTCTTT.

V gene TRBV7-3 combines with J gene TRBJ2-6; D call uncertain. Germline loops: CDR1 SGHTA, CDR2 FQGTGA. The CDR3 runs 13 residues. Trimming cost V 5 bases and J 0 bases, with 2 bases left between them. CDR3 bases: TGTGCCAGCAGCCCCTCTGGGGCCAACGTCCTGACTTTC. This encodes CASSPSGANVLTF.

CDR3 DNA: TGCAGCGTCAACAGGGGGAACTATGGCTACACCTTC. Encoded protein: CSVNRGNYGYTF. The chain couples TRBV29-1 to TRBJ1-2; 8 bases match TRBD1. The CDR3 totals 12 residues. Germline values: CDR1 SQVTM, CDR2 ANQGSEA. V shed 6 bases and J 2 bases; nucleotides not matched to a gene: 2.

V is TRBV5-6 and J is TRBJ2-5; no reliable D call. The germline gives CDR1 SGHDT, CDR2 YYEEEE. The CDR3 is made up of 16 amino acids. The germline V and J ends were trimmed by 4 bases and 4 bases, with 20 bases remaining between them. The CDR3: CASSARLMGIGETQYF. The DNA for the CDR3 is TGTGCCAGCAGCGCGCGGTTGATGGGGATTGGAGAGACCCAGTACTTC.

This clone was seen more than once but under ten times. DNA of the CDR3: TGTGCCAGCAGTTTATCGCTTAGCTCCTATAATTCACCCCTCCACTTT. It encodes CASSLSLSSYNSPLHF. The chain employs TRBV27 and TRBJ1-6, with D unresolved. This CDR3 has 16 amino acids. Germline CDR1 MNHEY, CDR2 SMNVEV (reference sequence). Trimming took 0 bases from V and 0 from J, leaving 6 bases between them.

This clone is a singleton in its sample. The chain links TRBV7-2 to TRBJ1-5; D gene uncertain. The CDR3 runs 15 residues. V was cut by 0 bases and J by 9 bases, with 15 bases left in between. The germline gives CDR1 SGHTA, CDR2 FQGNSA. CDR3 sequence reads: CASSLALGRRAPQHF. DNA of the CDR3: TGTGCCAGCAGCTTAGCCCTTGGGAGAAGGGCGCCCCAGCATTTT. Drawing the rest from reference TRBV7-2 and TRBJ1-5, the complete variable domain is GAGVSQSPSNKVTEKGKDVELRCDPISGHTALYWYRQSLGQGLEFLIYFQGNSAPDKSGLPSDRFSAERTGGSVSTLTIQRTQQEDSAVYLCASSLALGRRAPQHFGDGTRLSIL.

This sequence joins TRBV25-1 and TRBJ1-2, with D perhaps matching TRBD1 (6 bases). Germline V CDR1 and CDR2: MGHDK, SYGVNS. V was pared by 6 bases and J by 0 bases, with 20 bases between. The length of the CDR3 is 17 residues. CDR3 sequence reads: CASRPEAGEETNYGYTF. CDR3 nucleotide sequence: TGTGCCAGCAGGCCAGAGGCAGGGGAAGAAACTAACTATGGCTACACCTTC.

The chain combines TRBV2 with TRBJ1-2; 10 bases are shared with TRBD1. The CDR3 totals 14 residues. V lost 6 bases, J lost 4 bases, and 5 bases stayed unmatched. Per germline, CDR1 SNHLY and CDR2 FYNNEI. The CDR3 spells CASRGQGFGYGYTF. CDR3 DNA sequence: TGTGCCAGCAGGGGACAGGGGTTTGGCTATGGCTACACCTTC.

This rearrangement joins TRBV7-6 to TRBJ2-3; TRBD1 is a possible D gene (5 bases). The germline V and J ends were trimmed by 3 bases and 0 bases, with 13 bases remaining between them. The CDR3 has 16 amino acids. Germline V gives CDR1 SGHVS, CDR2 FNYEAQ. This chain's CDR3 is CASSFGSGHSTDTQYF. The CDR3 region has the DNA TGTGCCAGCAGCTTTGGTTCCGGACACAGCACAGATACGCAGTATTTT.

This chain links TRBV4-1 with TRBJ1-3; 9 nucleotides line up with TRBD1. This CDR3 has 18 amino acids. The J segment lost 2 bases and the V segment lost 3 bases, leaving 11 bases of the junction unmatched. Per germline, CDR1 MGHRA and CDR2 YSYEKL. The CDR3 DNA sequence: TGCGCCAGCAGCCAGGCAGGCGGACAGGGGTTCACTGGAAACACCATATATTTT. This translates into CASSQAGGQGFTGNTIYF.

The V and J genes are TRBV19 and TRBJ1-1, with D hard to call. Germline assignment: CDR1 LNHDA and CDR2 SQIVND (reference sequence). The CDR3 extends over 13 amino acids. Trimming took off 7 bases at V and 1 base at J, with 10 bases between the two ends. Written as DNA, the CDR3 is TGTGCCAGTACCCCGACGGCGAACACTGAAGCTTTCTTT. Protein sequence: CASTPTANTEAFF.

This chain connects TRBV7-8 to TRBJ1-5; no clear D gene. Germline CDR1 reads SGHVS; CDR2 reads FQNEAQ. With 6 bases removed from V and 4 bases from J, the gap between germline ends came to 13 bases. The CDR3 totals 14 residues. The CDR3 is CASRSGEDNQPQHF. CDR3 nucleotides: TGTGCCAGCAGGAGTGGGGAAGATAATCAGCCCCAGCATTTT.

The chain uses TRBV6-1 and TRBJ1-5; D remains ambiguous. CDR3 length: 15 residues. Trimming removed 4 bases at V and 2 bases at J, with 12 bases between. Per germline, CDR1 MNHNS and CDR2 SASEGT. The CDR3 is CASSALMRGNQPQHF. For the CDR3, the DNA is TGTGCCAGCAGTGCCTTGATGCGGGGCAATCAGCCCCAGCATTTT.